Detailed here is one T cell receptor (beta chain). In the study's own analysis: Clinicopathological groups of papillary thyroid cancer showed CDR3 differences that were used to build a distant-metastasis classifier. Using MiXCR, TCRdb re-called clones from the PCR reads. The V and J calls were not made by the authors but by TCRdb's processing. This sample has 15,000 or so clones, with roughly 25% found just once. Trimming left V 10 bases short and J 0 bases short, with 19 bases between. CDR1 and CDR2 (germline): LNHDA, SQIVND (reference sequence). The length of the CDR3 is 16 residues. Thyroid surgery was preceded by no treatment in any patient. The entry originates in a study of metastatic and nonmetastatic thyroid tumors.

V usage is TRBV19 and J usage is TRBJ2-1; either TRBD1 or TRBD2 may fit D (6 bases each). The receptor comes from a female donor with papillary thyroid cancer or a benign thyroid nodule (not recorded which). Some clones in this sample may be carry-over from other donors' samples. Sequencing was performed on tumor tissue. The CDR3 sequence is CATSRGGGYSYNEQFF. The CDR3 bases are TGTGCCACTAGCCGAGGAGGGGGATACTCCTACAATGAGCAGTTCTTC.